This T cell receptor beta chain was captured by sequencing in a study of T-cell memory formation after mild COVID-19. Barcoded TCR alpha and TCR beta cDNA libraries with UMIs came from 5'RACE using constant-segment primers. TCRdb reprocessed the 5' RACE reads via MiXCR and lists one record per CDR3 protein. The data hold some 310,000 distinct CDR3 sequences, with under 25% observed a single time. This clonotype was detected only a few times. The specimen sequenced was PBMCs or a T cell subset sorted from them (not recorded which). The receptor's source is a man aged 18-30 years who had mild COVID-19 (a few samples of this study predate the infection). Cell type and time point are not known.

As DNA, the CDR3 is TGTGCCAGCAGCGGGGCGGGACAGCAAGAGACCCAGTACTTC. Protein: CASSGAGQQETQYF. The chain combines TRBV7-8 with TRBJ2-5; D perhaps matches TRBD1 (7 bases). Germline V gene sequence: CDR1 SGHVS, CDR2 FQNEAQ. V was cut by 5 bases and J by 2 bases, with 12 bases left in between. The CDR3 length is 14 residues.